The 5 T cell receptor beta chains presented below share a single source sample, sequenced in a study of T cells in Graves' hyperthyroidism and ophthalmopathy. TCR beta CDR3 regions were amplified from RNA transcripts. The study used the HTBI primer set for a first-round RT-PCR of the TCR CDR3. MiXCR, run by TCRdb on the multiplex PCR reads, gives a single entry per CDR3 protein. This sample has hundreds of thousands of distinct CDR3 sequences, with approximately 40% found just once. Sample: blood. The receptors here all came from a woman aged 40-49 years with Graves' hyperthyroidism.

This rearrangement joins TRBV28 to TRBJ1-1; weak D call: TRBD1 (5 bases). The germline V gene has CDR1 MDHEN and CDR2 SYDVKM. Trimming took off 6 bases at V and 4 bases at J, with 15 bases between the two ends. The CDR3 runs 14 residues. The CDR3 coding sequence is TGTGCCAGCAGCTTTCTGGGGGGTGGCACTGAAGCTTTCTTT. Amino acid sequence: CASSFLGGGTEAFF.

This clonotype was recorded at least ten times. The chain has TRBV24-1 and TRBJ2-7; D is possibly TRBD2 (5 bases). The CDR3 extends over 12 amino acids. Deletions cut 5 bases from V and 7 bases from J, with 11 bases between. The germline CDR1 and CDR2 sequences are KGHDR and SFDVKD. The CDR3 loop reads CATSGSGGEQYF. CDR3 sequence (DNA): TGTGCCACCAGTGGCTCCGGAGGAGAGCAGTACTTC.

The rearrangement joins TRBV20-1 to TRBJ2-3; D possibly uses TRBD1 or TRBD2 (5 bases each). This CDR3 comprises 12 residues. CDR1 and CDR2 from the germline V gene are DFQATT and SNEGSKA (reference sequence). With 6 bases removed from V and 5 bases from J, the gap between germline ends came to 12 bases. The CDR3 region has the DNA TGCAGTGCCCCCGAGGGGATAGATACGCAGTATTTT. Amino acid sequence: CSAPEGIDTQYF.

V gene TRBV29-1 combines with J gene TRBJ1-5; D is unresolved. V shed 0 bases and J shed 6 bases, with 12 bases lying between them. CDR3 length equals 14 residues. Per the germline V gene, CDR1 is SQVTM and CDR2 is ANQGSEA. As DNA, the CDR3 is TGCAGCGTTGAAGAGGGAAGGGAAGGTCAGCCCCAGCATTTT. Amino acids: CSVEEGREGQPQHF.

This clonotype was recorded a few times. This chain connects TRBV7-8 to TRBJ2-6; tentatively, D is TRBD2 (5 bases). The V gene's germline CDR1 is SGHVS and CDR2 FQNEAQ. This CDR3 region has 17 residues. V dropped 5 bases and J dropped 0 bases, with 14 bases sitting between them. The CDR3 nucleotides are TGTGCCAGCAGCCCCCCCCCGGGAAGCTCTGGGGCCAACGTCCTGACTTTC. Residues: CASSPPPGSSGANVLTF.